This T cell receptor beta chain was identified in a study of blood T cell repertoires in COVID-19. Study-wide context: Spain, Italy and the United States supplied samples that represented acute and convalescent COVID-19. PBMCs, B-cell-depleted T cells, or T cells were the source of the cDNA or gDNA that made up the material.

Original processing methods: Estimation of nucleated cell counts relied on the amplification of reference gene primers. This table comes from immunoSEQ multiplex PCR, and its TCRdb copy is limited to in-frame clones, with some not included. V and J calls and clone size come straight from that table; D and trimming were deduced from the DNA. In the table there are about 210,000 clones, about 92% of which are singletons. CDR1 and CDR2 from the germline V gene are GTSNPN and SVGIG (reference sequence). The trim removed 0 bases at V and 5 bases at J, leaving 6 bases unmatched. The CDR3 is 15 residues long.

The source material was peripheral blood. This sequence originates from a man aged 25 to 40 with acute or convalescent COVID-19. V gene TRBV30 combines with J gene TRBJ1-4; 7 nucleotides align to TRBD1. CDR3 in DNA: TGTGCCTGGAGTGTTTCTAAACAGGGGAATGAAAAACTGTTTTTT. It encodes CAWSVSKQGNEKLFF.